The 8 T cell receptor beta chains below were found in one sample sequenced in a study of vaccination effects on CD4 cells after COVID-19. No antigen has been identified for these receptors. Sequencing used immunoSEQ multiplex PCR; TCRdb keeps in-frame clones, though not all of them. The table has tens of thousands of clones, roughly 74% seen once. Ahead of sequencing, the ViraFEST assay grew antigen-specific CD4+ T cells using viral peptide pools. Culture proceeded for 10 days, and CD4+ T cells were then isolated. As their vaccination, participants received two doses of either BNT162b2 or mRNA-1273. The material sequenced was CD4+ T cells from PBMCs cultured with HCoV-229E spike peptides, taken after COVID-19 vaccination. These receptors were obtained from a human donor who received a COVID-19 vaccine.

This clone was picked up a small number of times. This chain joins TRBV7-9 and TRBJ2-2; no firm D call. CDR1 and CDR2 (germline): SEHNR, FQNEAQ (reference sequence). The germline V and J ends were trimmed by 2 bases and 5 bases, with 6 bases remaining between them. This CDR3 contains 13 residues. The CDR3 protein is CASSLRDTGELFF. The DNA for the CDR3 is TGTGCCAGCAGCTTAAGAGATACCGGGGAGCTGTTTTTT.

The chain joins TRBV5-8 to TRBJ2-6; D not certain. CDR3 size: 15 residues. The V gene's germline CDR1 is SGHTS and CDR2 YDEGEE. Trimming cost V 4 bases and J 1 base, with 9 bases left between them. DNA of the CDR3: TGTGCCAGCAGCCCTCCCAGTTCTGGGGCCAACGTCCTGACTTTC. Its translation is CASSPPSSGANVLTF.

The chain links TRBV18 to TRBJ2-5; 9 bases match TRBD2. V trimming: 0 bases; J trimming: 5 bases; junction bases outside the gene matches: 4. CDR3 length equals 15 residues. The germline CDR1 and CDR2 sequences are KGHSH and LQKENI. CDR3 nucleotide sequence: TGTGCCAGCTCACCACCCGGAACTAGCGGGGAGACCCAGTACTTC. Translating gives CASSPPGTSGETQYF.

The chain uses TRBV6-5 and TRBJ1-2, with D perhaps TRBD1 (6 bases). The CDR3 is made up of 11 amino acids. Germline V gives CDR1 MNHEY, CDR2 SVGAGI. Trimming left V 8 bases short and J 4 bases short, with 8 bases between. The CDR3 region is CASSRGYGYTF. The CDR3 DNA reads TGTGCCAGCTCCAGGGGCTATGGCTACACCTTC.

The chain carries TRBV6-5 and TRBJ2-7, with 9 bases identical to TRBD1. The CDR3 is 12 residues long. Germline CDR1 is MNHEY and CDR2 is SVGAGI. Trimming took 6 bases from V and 7 from J; bases not matched to a gene: 4. The CDR3 DNA follows: TGTGCCAGCAGCCGACAGGGGGGGGAGCAGTACGTC. Translation: CASSRQGGEQYV.

This chain connects TRBV30 to TRBJ1-2; the match to TRBD1 covers 9 bases. CDR3 length: 14 residues. The germline CDR1 and CDR2 sequences are GTSNPN and SVGIG (reference sequence). Trimming removed 2 bases from V and 8 bases from J; junction bases left unmatched: 9. The CDR3 nucleotides are TGTGCCTGGAGTCAGGGACAGGGAGGTAGCGGCTACACCTTC. Translated: CAWSQGQGGSGYTF.

The chain couples TRBV6-5 to TRBJ2-3; maybe TRBD1 (6 bases). V was pared by 10 bases and J by 3 bases, with 20 bases between. CDR1 MNHEY and CDR2 SVGAGI come from the germline V gene. The length of the CDR3 is 15 residues. The CDR3 nucleotides are TGTGCCATTACAACAGGGATATTTCGAACAGATACGCAGTATTTT. Amino acid sequence: CAITTGIFRTDTQYF.

This clone was counted only a few times. This chain links TRBV18 with TRBJ1-1, with a weak D call TRBD1 (5 bases). Between the trimmed V and J ends, which lost 5 bases and 1 base, there was a span of 14 bases. Germline-derived CDR1 and CDR2 are KGHSH and LQKENI. CDR3 size: 15 residues. This CDR3 reads CASSSGRLENTEAFF. CDR3 DNA: TGTGCCAGCTCATCGGGACGGCTGGAGAACACTGAAGCTTTCTTT.